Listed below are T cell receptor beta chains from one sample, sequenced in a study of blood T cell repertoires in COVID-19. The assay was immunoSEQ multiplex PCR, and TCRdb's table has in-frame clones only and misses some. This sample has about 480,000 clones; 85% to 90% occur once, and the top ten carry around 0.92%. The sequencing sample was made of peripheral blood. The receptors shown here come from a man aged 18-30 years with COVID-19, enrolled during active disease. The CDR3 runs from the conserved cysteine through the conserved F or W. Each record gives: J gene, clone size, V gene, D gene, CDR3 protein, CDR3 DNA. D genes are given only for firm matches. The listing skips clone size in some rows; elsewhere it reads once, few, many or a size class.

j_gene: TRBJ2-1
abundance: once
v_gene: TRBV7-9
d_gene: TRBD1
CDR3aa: CASSFQQGASNEQFF
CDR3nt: TGTGCCAGCAGCTTCCAGCAGGGGGCTTCCAATGAGCAGTTCTTC

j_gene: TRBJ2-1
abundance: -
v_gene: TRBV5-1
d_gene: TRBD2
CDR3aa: CASSLEVAGGPNEQFF
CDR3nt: TGCGCCAGCAGCTTGGAGGTAGCGGGAGGGCCGAATGAGCAGTTCTTC

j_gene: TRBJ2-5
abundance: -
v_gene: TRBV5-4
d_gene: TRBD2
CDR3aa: CASSLDPGGGDETQYF
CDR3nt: TGTGCCAGCAGCTTGGACCCTGGGGGGGGTGATGAGACCCAGTACTTC

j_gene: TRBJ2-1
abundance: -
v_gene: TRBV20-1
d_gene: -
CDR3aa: CSASGTGAYNEQFF
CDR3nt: TGCAGTGCTAGTGGGACGGGAGCTTACAATGAGCAGTTCTTC

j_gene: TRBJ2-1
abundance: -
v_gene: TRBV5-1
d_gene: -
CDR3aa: CASTAGRGVRLSSYNEQFF
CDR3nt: TGCGCCAGCACCGCGGGACGAGGGGTGAGACTAAGCTCCTACAATGAGCAGTTCTTC

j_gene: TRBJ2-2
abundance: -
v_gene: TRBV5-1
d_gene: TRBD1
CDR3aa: CASRTGSTTGELFF
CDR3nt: TGCGCCAGCAGGACAGGGTCGACCACCGGGGAGCTGTTTTTT

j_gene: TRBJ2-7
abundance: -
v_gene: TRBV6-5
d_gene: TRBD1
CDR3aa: CASTLTGSSGEQYF
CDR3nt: TGTGCCAGCACCCTGACAGGGTCGAGTGGCGAGCAGTACTTC

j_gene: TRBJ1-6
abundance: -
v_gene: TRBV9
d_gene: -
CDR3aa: CASSVAAGHYNSPLHF
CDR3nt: TGTGCCAGCAGCGTAGCGGCAGGACACTATAATTCACCCCTCCACTTT

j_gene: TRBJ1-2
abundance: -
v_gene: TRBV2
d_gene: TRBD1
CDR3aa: CASSGTGGRGGYTF
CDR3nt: TGTGCCAGCAGCGGAACAGGGGGCCGGGGTGGCTACACCTTC

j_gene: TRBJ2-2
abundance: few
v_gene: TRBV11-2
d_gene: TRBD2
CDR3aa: CASSTRLAENTGELFF
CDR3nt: TGTGCCAGCAGCACCAGACTAGCGGAGAACACCGGGGAGCTGTTTTTT

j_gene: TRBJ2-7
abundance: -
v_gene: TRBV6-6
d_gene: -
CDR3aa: CASSYPSGRGSYEQYF
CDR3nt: TGTGCCAGCAGTTACCCCTCGGGGCGGGGCTCCTACGAGCAGTACTTC

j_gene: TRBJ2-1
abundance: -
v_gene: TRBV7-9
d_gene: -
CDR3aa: CASSQPQGGGNNEQFF
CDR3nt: TGTGCCAGCAGCCAACCGCAAGGGGGGGGGAACAATGAGCAGTTCTTC

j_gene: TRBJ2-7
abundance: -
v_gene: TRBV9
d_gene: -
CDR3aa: CASSTRTGGVHEQYF
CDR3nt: TGTGCCAGCAGCACCAGAACAGGGGGGGTCCACGAGCAGTACTTC

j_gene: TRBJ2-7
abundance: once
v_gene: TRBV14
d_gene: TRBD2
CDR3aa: CASSPLAGGEQYF
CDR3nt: TGTGCCAGCAGCCCCTTGGCGGGGGGGGAGCAGTACTTC

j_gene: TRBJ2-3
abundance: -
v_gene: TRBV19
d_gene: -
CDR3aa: CASSPLPPTHTQYF
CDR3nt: TGTGCCAGTAGCCCGCTACCACCCACGCATACGCAGTATTTT

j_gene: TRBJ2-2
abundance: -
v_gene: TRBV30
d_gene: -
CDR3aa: CAWSVAPAGELFF
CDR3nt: TGTGCCTGGAGTGTAGCTCCCGCCGGGGAGCTGTTTTTT

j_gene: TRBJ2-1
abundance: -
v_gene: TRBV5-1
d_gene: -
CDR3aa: CASSYQVTDEQFF
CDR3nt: TGCGCCAGCAGCTATCAGGTTACAGATGAGCAGTTCTTC

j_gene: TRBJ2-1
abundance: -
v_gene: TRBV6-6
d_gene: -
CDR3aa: CASSSGTFNEQFF
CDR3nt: TGTGCCAGCAGCTCCGGGACATTCAATGAGCAGTTCTTC

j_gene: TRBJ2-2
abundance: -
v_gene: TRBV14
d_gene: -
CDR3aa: CASSPGRGGGRIGELFF
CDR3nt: TGTGCCAGCAGCCCAGGCCGGGGCGGGGGCCGTATTGGGGAGCTGTTTTTT

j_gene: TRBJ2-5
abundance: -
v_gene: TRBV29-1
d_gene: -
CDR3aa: CSVDAGSTETQYF
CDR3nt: TGCAGCGTTGACGCAGGGTCGACGGAGACCCAGTACTTC

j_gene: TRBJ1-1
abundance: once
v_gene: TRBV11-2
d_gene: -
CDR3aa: CASSSQGVTEAFF
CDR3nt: TGTGCCAGCAGTTCCCAGGGTGTGACTGAAGCTTTCTTT

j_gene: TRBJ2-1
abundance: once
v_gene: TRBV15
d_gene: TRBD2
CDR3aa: CATSALPRGLVGAEQFF
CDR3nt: TGTGCCACCAGCGCCCTCCCCCGAGGACTAGTCGGCGCTGAGCAGTTCTTC

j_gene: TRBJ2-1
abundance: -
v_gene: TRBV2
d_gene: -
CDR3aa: CASSEAGLAWNEQFF
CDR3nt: TGTGCCAGCAGTGAAGCGGGTTTAGCGTGGAATGAGCAGTTCTTC

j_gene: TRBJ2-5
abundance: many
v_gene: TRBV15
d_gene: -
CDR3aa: CATSRSGLTETQYF
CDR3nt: TGTGCCACCAGCAGATCAGGGTTAACAGAGACCCAGTACTTC

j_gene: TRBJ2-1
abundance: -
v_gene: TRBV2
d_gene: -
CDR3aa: CASSLRIEGNEQFF
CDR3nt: TGTGCCAGCAGCCTCAGAATCGAGGGTAATGAGCAGTTCTTC

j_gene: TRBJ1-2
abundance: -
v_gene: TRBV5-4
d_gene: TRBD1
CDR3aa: CASSSQDRPRGYTF
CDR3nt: TGTGCCAGCAGCAGTCAGGACAGGCCTCGTGGCTACACCTTC

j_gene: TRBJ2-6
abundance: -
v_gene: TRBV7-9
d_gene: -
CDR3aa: CASSLGGFAGANVLTF
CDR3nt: TGTGCCAGCAGCTTAGGCGGGTTCGCTGGGGCCAACGTCCTGACTTTC

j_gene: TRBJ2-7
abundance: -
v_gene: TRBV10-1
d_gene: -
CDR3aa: CASSRSRGSEQYF
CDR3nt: TGCGCCAGCAGTCGTAGCAGGGGCTCCGAGCAGTACTTC

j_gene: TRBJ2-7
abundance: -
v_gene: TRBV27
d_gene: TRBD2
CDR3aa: CASSPLGTSGVYEQYF
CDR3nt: TGTGCCAGCAGTCCCCTCGGGACTAGCGGGGTCTACGAGCAGTACTTC

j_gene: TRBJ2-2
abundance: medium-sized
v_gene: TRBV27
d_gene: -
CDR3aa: CASSLSLNTGELFF
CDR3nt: TGTGCCAGCAGTTTGAGTTTGAACACCGGGGAGCTGTTTTTT

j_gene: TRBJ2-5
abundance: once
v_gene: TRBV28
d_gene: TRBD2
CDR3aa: CASSSRTGGLETQYF
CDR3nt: TGTGCCAGCAGTTCGCGTACGGGAGGGTTGGAGACCCAGTACTTC

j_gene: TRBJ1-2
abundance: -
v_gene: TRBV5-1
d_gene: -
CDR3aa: CASSPQGYGYTF
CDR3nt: TGCGCCAGCAGCCCACAGGGATATGGCTACACCTTC

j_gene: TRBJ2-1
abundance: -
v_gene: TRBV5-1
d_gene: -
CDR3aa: CASSWDWLYNEQFF
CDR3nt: TGCGCCAGCAGCTGGGACTGGCTTTACAATGAGCAGTTCTTC

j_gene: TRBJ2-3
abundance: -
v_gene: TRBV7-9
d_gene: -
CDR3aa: CASSPARRDQENTQYF
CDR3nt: TGTGCCAGCAGCCCAGCGCGGCGGGATCAAGAAAATACGCAGTATTTT

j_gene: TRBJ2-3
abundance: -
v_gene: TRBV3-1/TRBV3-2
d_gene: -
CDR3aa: CASSPGGGTDTQYF
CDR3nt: TGTGCCAGCAGCCCCGGTGGTGGCACAGATACGCAGTATTTT

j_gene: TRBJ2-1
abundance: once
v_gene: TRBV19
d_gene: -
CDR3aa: CASSILEYNEQFF
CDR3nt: TGTGCCAGTAGTATTTTAGAGTACAATGAGCAGTTCTTC

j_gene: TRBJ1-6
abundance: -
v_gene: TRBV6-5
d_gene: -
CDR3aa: CASSPQARSPLHF
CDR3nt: TGTGCCAGCAGCCCGCAGGCACGCTCACCCCTCCACTTT

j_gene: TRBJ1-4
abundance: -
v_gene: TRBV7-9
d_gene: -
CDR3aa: CASSRGTDGEKLFF
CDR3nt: TGTGCCAGCAGCCGCGGGACGGATGGGGAAAAACTGTTTTTT

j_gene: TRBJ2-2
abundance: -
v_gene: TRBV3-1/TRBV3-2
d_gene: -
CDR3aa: CASSQVLGSKAGELFF
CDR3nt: TGTGCCAGCAGCCAAGTCCTAGGATCCAAAGCCGGGGAGCTGTTTTTT

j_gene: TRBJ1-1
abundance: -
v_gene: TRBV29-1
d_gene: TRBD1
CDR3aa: CSGGQATEAFF
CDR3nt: TGCAGCGGTGGACAGGCCACTGAAGCTTTCTTT

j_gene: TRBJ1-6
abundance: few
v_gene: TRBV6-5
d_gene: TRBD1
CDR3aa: CASRGQSSYNSPLHF
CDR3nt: TGTGCCAGCAGGGGACAGAGCTCCTATAATTCACCCCTCCACTTT

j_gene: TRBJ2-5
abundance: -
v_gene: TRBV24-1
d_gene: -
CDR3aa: CATAHDAGRGGATQYF
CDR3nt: TGTGCCACCGCTCACGACGCGGGCAGGGGAGGGGCGACCCAGTACTTC

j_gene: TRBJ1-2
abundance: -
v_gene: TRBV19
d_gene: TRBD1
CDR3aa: CASSPTGSYGYTF
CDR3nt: TGTGCCAGTAGTCCGACAGGGAGCTATGGCTACACCTTC

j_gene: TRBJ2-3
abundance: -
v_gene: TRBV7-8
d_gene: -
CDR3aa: CASSLLSTDTQYF
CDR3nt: TGTGCCAGCAGCCTTCTTAGTACAGATACGCAGTATTTT

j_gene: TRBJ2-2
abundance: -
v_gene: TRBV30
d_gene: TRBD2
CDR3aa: CALSPGLDTGELFF
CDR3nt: TGTGCACTCAGTCCGGGACTAGACACCGGGGAGCTGTTTTTT

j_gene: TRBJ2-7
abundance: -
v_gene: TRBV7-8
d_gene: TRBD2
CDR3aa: CASSLAASGGTFSYEQYF
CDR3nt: TGTGCCAGCAGCTTAGCGGCTAGCGGGGGGACCTTCTCCTACGAGCAGTACTTC

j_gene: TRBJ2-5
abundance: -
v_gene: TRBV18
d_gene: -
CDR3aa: CASSPAGGQETQYF
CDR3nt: TGTGCCAGCTCACCGGCAGGAGGGCAAGAGACCCAGTACTTC

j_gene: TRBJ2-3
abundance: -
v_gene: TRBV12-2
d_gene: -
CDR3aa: CASRLPPFRGIGTDTQYF
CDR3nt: TGTGCAAGTCGCTTACCCCCCTTTAGGGGGATTGGGACAGATACGCAGTATTTT

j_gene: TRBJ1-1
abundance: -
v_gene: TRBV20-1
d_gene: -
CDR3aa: CSASVGGNTEAFF
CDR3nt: TGCAGTGCTAGTGTTGGCGGGAACACTGAAGCTTTCTTT

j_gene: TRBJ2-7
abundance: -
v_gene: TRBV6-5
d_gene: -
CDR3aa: CASRLGQGVYEQYF
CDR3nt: TGTGCCAGCAGATTGGGTCAGGGCGTTTACGAGCAGTACTTC

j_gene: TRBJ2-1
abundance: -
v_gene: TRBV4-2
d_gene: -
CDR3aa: CASSRTRDISYNEQFF
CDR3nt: TGTGCCAGCAGCCGCACACGGGACATTTCCTACAATGAGCAGTTCTTC

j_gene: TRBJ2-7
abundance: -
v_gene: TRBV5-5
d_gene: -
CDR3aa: CASSFISYEQYF
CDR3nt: TGTGCCAGCAGCTTTATCTCCTACGAGCAGTACTTC

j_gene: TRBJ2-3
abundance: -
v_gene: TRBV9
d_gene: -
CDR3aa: CASSVDFGGTDTQYF
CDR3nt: TGTGCCAGCAGCGTAGATTTCGGGGGCACAGATACGCAGTATTTT

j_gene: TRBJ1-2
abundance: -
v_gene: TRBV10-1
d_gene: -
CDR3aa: CASSEVQGTDGYTF
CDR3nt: TGCGCCAGCAGTGAAGTGCAGGGAACGGATGGCTACACCTTC

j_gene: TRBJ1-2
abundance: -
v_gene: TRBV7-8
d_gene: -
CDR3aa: CASSLGPIYGYTF
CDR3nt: TGTGCCAGCAGCTTAGGTCCCATCTATGGCTACACCTTC